This TCR beta chain derives from a study of cytomegalovirus exposure and HLA in healthy donors. Germline V gene sequence: CDR1 KGHSH, CDR2 LQKENI. Trimming cost V 3 bases and J 4 bases, with 9 bases left between them. The CDR3 covers 13 residues. The study ran its PCR with 60 Vbeta and 13 Jbeta primers. Here immunoSEQ multiplex PCR was the method, and the copy in TCRdb shows in-frame clones only, minus some. In the table there are around 170,000 clones, around 77% of which are singletons. The source of this sequence is a man in his 60s in good health and CMV-seronegative. Specimen: PBMCs. The chain carries TRBV18 and TRBJ1-2, with D possibly being TRBD1 (5 bases). CDR3 protein: CASSPRVGYGYTF. The CDR3 DNA follows: TGTGCCAGCTCACCCAGGGTTGGCTATGGCTACACCTTC. The variable domain in full, with the rest retrieved from reference TRBV18 and TRBJ1-2, is NAGVMQNPRHLVRRRGQEARLRCSPMKGHSHVYWYRQLPEEGLKFMVYLQKENIIDESGMPKERFSAEFPKEGPSILRIQQVVRGDSAAYFCASSPRVGYGYTFGSGTRLTVV.